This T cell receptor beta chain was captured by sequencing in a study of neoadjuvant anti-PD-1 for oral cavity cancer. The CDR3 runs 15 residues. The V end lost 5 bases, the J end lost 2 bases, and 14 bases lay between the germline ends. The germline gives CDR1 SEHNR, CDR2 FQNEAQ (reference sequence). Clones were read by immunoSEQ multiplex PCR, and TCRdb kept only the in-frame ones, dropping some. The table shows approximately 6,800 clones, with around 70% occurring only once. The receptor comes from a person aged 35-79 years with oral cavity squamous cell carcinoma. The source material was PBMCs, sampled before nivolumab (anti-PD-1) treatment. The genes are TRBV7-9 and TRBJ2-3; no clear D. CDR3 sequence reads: CASSPKLRYTDTQYF. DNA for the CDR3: TGTGCCAGCAGCCCTAAACTGCGGTACACAGATACGCAGTATTTT.